The 25 T cell receptor beta chains below were found in one sample sequenced in a study of cytomegalovirus exposure and HLA in healthy donors. Sequencing was performed with immunoSEQ multiplex PCR; in TCRdb, only in-frame clones are kept and a portion is missing. The sample includes about 170,000 clones, about 90% of them seen just once. The sample comprised PBMCs. The receptors here all came from a woman under 30 in good health and CMV-seropositive.

In DNA form, the CDR3 reads TGCGCCAGCAGCGTAAGGACTAGTGACCAAGAGACCCAGTACTTC. Its protein is CASSVRTSDQETQYF. V usage is TRBV5-1 and J usage is TRBJ2-5, with 7 bases fitting TRBD2. In germline, CDR1 is SGHRS, CDR2 YFSETQ. The CDR3 consists of 15 residues. V gave up 4 bases and J gave up 0 bases; unmatched junction bases: 6. The full variable domain, completed using reference TRBV5-1 and TRBJ2-5, is KAGVTQTPRYLIKTRGQQVTLSCSPISGHRSVSWYQQTPGQGLQFLFEYFSETQRNKGNFPGRFSGRQFSNSRSEMNVSTLELGDSALYLCASSVRTSDQETQYFGPGTRLLVL.

V gene TRBV2 combines with J gene TRBJ1-4, with D perhaps TRBD1 (5 bases). Looked up from germline, CDR1 is SNHLY and CDR2 is FYNNEI. V gave up 7 bases and J gave up 5 bases, with 20 bases separating them. This CDR3 has 16 amino acids. Written as DNA, the CDR3 is TGTGCCAGCATCCTCAGCTCCAGGGAATGGAATGAAAAACTGTTTTTT. Translating it yields CASILSSREWNEKLFF.

V gene TRBV10-3 combines with J gene TRBJ2-5; D might be TRBD2 (5 bases). Germline-derived CDR1 and CDR2 are ENHRY and SYGVKD. The CDR3 length is 15 residues. Trimming cost V 0 bases and J 4 bases, with 12 bases left between them. CDR3 sequence (DNA): TGTGCCATCAGTGAGTCTATTACTCGGGGAGAGACCCAGTACTTC. Residues: CAISESITRGETQYF.

CDR3: CASTLTDPTGELFF. The CDR3 DNA follows: TGTGCCAGCACCTTGACTGATCCTACCGGGGAGCTGTTTTTT. The chain recombines TRBV28 with TRBJ2-2; D ambiguous. From germline, CDR1 is MDHEN and CDR2 SYDVKM. This CDR3 comprises 14 residues. Trimming left V 7 bases short and J 5 bases short, with 14 bases between. Together with reference TRBV28 and TRBJ2-2, the CDR3 gives the full variable domain: DVKVTQSSRYLVKRTGEKVFLECVQDMDHENMFWYRQDPGLGLRLIYFSYDVKMKEKGDIPEGYSVSREKKERFSLILESASTNQTSMYLCASTLTDPTGELFFGEGSRLTVL.

This clone came up once. The rearrangement uses TRBV27 and TRBJ1-4; D call uncertain. This CDR3 contains 15 residues. Deletions cut 4 bases from V and 0 bases from J, with 9 bases between. Germline CDR1 MNHEY, CDR2 SMNVEV (reference sequence). CDR3 DNA sequence: TGTGCCAGCAGTTCCCTCGTAGCAACTAATGAAAAACTGTTTTTT. Protein product: CASSSLVATNEKLFF. The full variable domain, in which reference TRBV27 and TRBJ1-4 provide the parts outside the CDR3, is EAQVTQNPRYLITVTGKKLTVTCSQNMNHEYMSWYRQDPGLGLRQIYYSMNVEVTDKGDVPEGYKVSRKEKRNFPLILESPSPNQTSLYFCASSSLVATNEKLFFGSGTQLSVL.

This clone turned up a few times. This sequence joins TRBV5-6 and TRBJ1-2; possible D gene TRBD1, 6 bases. The ends were cut back, 6 bases at V and 7 bases at J, with 19 bases in the middle. This CDR3 contains 14 residues. Germline values: CDR1 SGHDT, CDR2 YYEEEE. The CDR3 here is CASTNLRGAGGYTF. The CDR3, as DNA: TGTGCCAGCACCAATTTGCGGGGGGCTGGTGGCTACACCTTC.

CDR3 amino acids: CASSSGGDYGYTF. CDR3 DNA: TGTGCCAGCTCAAGTGGGGGCGACTATGGCTACACCTTC. The V and J genes are TRBV18 and TRBJ1-2; perhaps TRBD1 as D (6 bases). Trimming removed 5 bases from V and 3 bases from J, with 10 bases in between. Germline V gene sequence: CDR1 KGHSH, CDR2 LQKENI. The CDR3 sequence is 13 residues long. Full variable domain (remainder filled in from reference TRBV18 and TRBJ1-2): NAGVMQNPRHLVRRRGQEARLRCSPMKGHSHVYWYRQLPEEGLKFMVYLQKENIIDESGMPKERFSAEFPKEGPSILRIQQVVRGDSAAYFCASSSGGDYGYTFGSGTRLTVV.

The gene calls are TRBV7-2 and TRBJ1-2; D ambiguous. The CDR3 extends over 16 amino acids. Germline V gene data show CDR1 as SGHTA and CDR2 as FQGNSA. Trimming shortened V by 1 base and J by 2 bases, and 14 bases separated the two germline ends. CDR3 bases: TGTGCCAGCAGCTTAGGTGGGAGGGAGAAGAACTATGGCTACACCTTC. Amino acids: CASSLGGREKNYGYTF.

This clone has only one observation. The V call is TRBV28, the J call TRBJ1-1; the D gene is possibly TRBD1 (6 bases). CDR1 and CDR2 (germline): MDHEN, SYDVKM. The CDR3 loop spans 13 amino acids. V lost 6 bases and J 1 base, leaving 9 bases between the germline ends. The CDR3 loop reads CASSGQPNTEAFF. The DNA for the CDR3 is TGTGCCAGCAGCGGACAGCCGAACACTGAAGCTTTCTTT.

CDR3 bases: TGTGCCAGCAGCCAAGTAGCGGGTAGGACCGCAGATACGCAGTATTTT. It specifies CASSQVAGRTADTQYF. The chain carries TRBV4-2 and TRBJ2-3; 7 nucleotides align to TRBD2. Per germline, CDR1 LGHNA and CDR2 YNFKEQ. CDR3 length: 16 amino acids. V lost 1 base and J lost 4; bases outside the gene matches: 8.

The J gene is TRBJ2-3, the V gene TRBV10-2; maybe TRBD1 (6 bases). Germline V CDR1 and CDR2: WSHSY, SAAADI. The ends were cut back, 8 bases at V and 4 bases at J, with 10 bases in the middle. The CDR3 has 12 residues. This chain's CDR3 is CASSEGADTQYF. The CDR3 region has the DNA TGCGCCAGCTCCGAGGGGGCAGATACGCAGTATTTT.

J is TRBJ1-2 and V is TRBV28; TRBD1 matches at 7 bases. The J segment lost 0 bases and the V segment lost 7 bases, leaving 5 bases of the junction unmatched. Per the germline V gene, CDR1 is MDHEN and CDR2 is SYDVKM. This CDR3 has 14 amino acids. CDR3 coding DNA: TGTGCCAGCAACCCACAGGGGACTAACTATGGCTACACCTTC. This codes for CASNPQGTNYGYTF.

The genes are TRBV7-9 and TRBJ2-7; 10 bases map to TRBD2. J lost 5 bases, V lost 5 bases, and 12 bases had no gene match. Germline V gives CDR1 SEHNR, CDR2 FQNEAQ (reference sequence). CDR3 length: 16 amino acids. The CDR3 nucleotides are TGTGCCAGCAGCCCCCTGGCAGCGGGAGGGCCCCACGAGCAGTACTTC. The encoded protein is CASSPLAAGGPHEQYF.

The chain carries TRBV6-6 and TRBJ2-7, with 8 bases identical to TRBD1. Germline CDR1 MNHNY, CDR2 SVGAGI (reference sequence). The CDR3 covers 12 residues. J gave up 4 bases and V 7 bases, and 3 bases lay outside the gene matches. CDR3 amino acids: CASTRQGYEQYF. In DNA form, the CDR3 reads TGTGCCAGCACCCGACAGGGGTACGAGCAGTACTTC.

The chain couples TRBV29-1 to TRBJ2-1; a weak D match, TRBD1 (5 bases). The germline V gene has CDR1 SQVTM and CDR2 ANQGSEA. The CDR3 sequence is 11 residues long. The V end lost 6 bases, the J end lost 4 bases, and 7 bases lay between the germline ends. CDR3 nucleotide sequence: TGCAGCGTCCAGGGATACAATGAGCAGTTCTTC. Translation: CSVQGYNEQFF.

The chain is built from TRBV11-2 and TRBJ1-2; D is unresolved. Germline V gives CDR1 SGHAT, CDR2 FQNNGV. V lost 3 bases and J 0 bases, leaving 14 bases between the germline ends. This CDR3 spans 16 amino acids. In DNA, the CDR3 is TGTGCCAGCAGCTTGTCTAGGATCAATACTAACTATGGCTACACCTTC. Translation: CASSLSRINTNYGYTF.

The chain uses TRBV9 and TRBJ1-3; TRBD1 matches at 7 bases. This CDR3 has 18 amino acids. Germline CDR1 is SGDLS and CDR2 is YYNGEE. V shed 4 bases, J shed 1 base, and the junction held 14 bases outside the gene matches. This CDR3 is CASSPTLTTGASGNTIYF. The DNA for the CDR3 is TGTGCCAGCAGCCCAACACTTACTACAGGGGCATCTGGAAACACCATATATTTT.

The chain has TRBV19 and TRBJ2-1; a weak D match, TRBD2 (6 bases). The V end lost 2 bases, the J end lost 9 bases, and 11 bases lay between the germline ends. Germline V gives CDR1 LNHDA, CDR2 SQIVND (reference sequence). This CDR3 contains 13 residues. This CDR3 reads CASSISSVSEQFF. The CDR3 DNA reads as TGTGCCAGTAGTATATCTAGCGTCAGTGAGCAGTTCTTC.

The chain links TRBV5-1 to TRBJ2-2; the D is unclear. The ends were cut back, 3 bases at V and 1 base at J, with 10 bases in the middle. Looked up from germline, CDR1 is SGHRS and CDR2 is YFSETQ. The CDR3 consists of 15 residues. The CDR3 spells CASSSRSKNTGELFF. The CDR3 DNA sequence: TGCGCCAGCAGCTCCCGGAGTAAGAACACCGGGGAGCTGTTTTTT.

V usage is TRBV10-1 and J usage is TRBJ2-6; a possible D gene is TRBD1 (6 bases). From germline, CDR1 is WNHNN and CDR2 SYGVQD (reference sequence). The CDR3 totals 20 residues. Trimming took 2 bases from V and 0 from J, leaving 20 bases between them. The CDR3 protein is CASSEQPPTGPSSGANVLTF. The CDR3 region has the DNA TGCGCCAGCAGTGAGCAGCCCCCGACAGGACCATCCTCTGGGGCCAACGTCCTGACTTTC.

The chain combines TRBV18 with TRBJ2-7; possibly TRBD1 for D (5 bases). Looked up from germline, CDR1 is KGHSH and CDR2 is LQKENI. The CDR3 is made up of 14 amino acids. Trimming left V 4 bases short and J 2 bases short, with 12 bases between. CDR3 sequence reads: CASSQTTVAYEQYF. For the CDR3, the DNA is TGTGCCAGCTCACAAACGACAGTAGCCTACGAGCAGTACTTC.

In the case of this clone: At one boundary the junction diverges from the germline segment, which might be a read error. The chain links TRBV7-8 to TRBJ2-1, with D possibly being TRBD2 (5 bases). The germline V gene encodes CDR1 SGHVS and CDR2 FQNEAQ. The CDR3 contains 16 residues. The CDR3 region has the DNA TGTGCCAGCAGCTTAAGGTCTAGCTACTCCTTCAATGAGCAGTTCTTC. This translates into CASSLRSSYSFNEQFF.

The rearrangement links TRBV6-1 to TRBJ2-5, with D perhaps TRBD1 (7 bases). Germline CDR1 reads MNHNS; CDR2 reads SASEGT. Trimming cost V 7 bases and J 4 bases, with 13 bases left between them. This CDR3 spans 13 amino acids. The CDR3, as DNA: TGTGCCAGCAATGCGGGACAGTCAGAGACCCAGTACTTC. Its translation is CASNAGQSETQYF.

The V call is TRBV29-1, the J call TRBJ1-5, with 7 bases aligning to TRBD1. Trimming at V came to 6 bases and at J to 2 bases, leaving 4 bases not matched to a gene. Germline V gene lookup returns CDR1 SQVTM and CDR2 ANQGSEA. There are 13 residues in the CDR3. The CDR3 loop reads CSVGTERNQPQHF. In nucleotides, the CDR3 is TGCAGCGTAGGGACAGAGCGCAATCAGCCCCAGCATTTT.

J is TRBJ1-2 and V is TRBV7-3; 7 nucleotides agree with TRBD1. The trim removed 0 bases at V and 6 bases at J, leaving 1 base unmatched. Per germline, CDR1 SGHTA and CDR2 FQGTGA. The CDR3 covers 13 residues. CDR3 bases: TGTGCCAGCAGCTTAACCGGACAGGATGGCTACACCTTC. It specifies CASSLTGQDGYTF. Variable domain in full (rest from reference TRBV7-3 and TRBJ1-2): GAGVSQTPSNKVTEKGKYVELRCDPISGHTALYWYRQSLGQGPEFLIYFQGTGAADDSGLPNDRFFAVRPEGSVSTLKIQRTERGDSAVYLCASSLTGQDGYTFGSGTRLTVV.